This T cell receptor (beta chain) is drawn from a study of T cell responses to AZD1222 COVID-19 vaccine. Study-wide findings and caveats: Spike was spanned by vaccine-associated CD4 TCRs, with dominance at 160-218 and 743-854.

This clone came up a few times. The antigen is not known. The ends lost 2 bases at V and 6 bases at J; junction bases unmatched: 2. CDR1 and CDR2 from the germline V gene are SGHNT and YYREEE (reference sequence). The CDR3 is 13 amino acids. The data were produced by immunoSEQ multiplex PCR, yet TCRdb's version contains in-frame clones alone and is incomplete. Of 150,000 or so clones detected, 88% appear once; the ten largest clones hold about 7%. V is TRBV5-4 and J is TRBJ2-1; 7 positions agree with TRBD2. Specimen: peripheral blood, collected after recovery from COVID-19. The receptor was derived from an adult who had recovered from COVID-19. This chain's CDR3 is CASSFASGNEQFF. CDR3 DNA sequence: TGTGCCAGCAGCTTCGCTAGCGGCAATGAGCAGTTCTTC.